The 18 T cell receptor beta chains reported below all come from one sample, sequenced in a study of CXCR3-negative and CXCR3-positive naive CD8 T cells. TRB cDNA libraries were made by UMI-labeled 5' RACE. One entry per CDR3 protein, without DNA, is what TCRdb gives after re-calling the 5' RACE reads. The sample includes fewer than 60,000 distinct CDR3 sequences. Sequencing input: naive CXCR3- CD8+ T cells from blood. Subset indicated: CD45RO-CCR7+CD27+CD95- naive CD8+ T cells lacking CXCR3 (TNR3-). These TCRs come from a human donor in good health. Some clones in this sample may be carry-over from other donors' samples.

The V and J genes are TRBV12-3 or TRBV12-4 and TRBJ2-3. This CDR3 region has 15 residues. CDR3 amino acids: CASSLGGTGADTQYF.

This CDR3 is CSVRVSYEQYF. The rearrangement joins TRBV29-1 to TRBJ2-7. The CDR3 extends over 11 amino acids. The V gene's germline CDR1 is SQVTM and CDR2 ANQGSEA.

CDR3: CSVDPPDGNYGYTF. The rearrangement uses TRBV29-1 and TRBJ1-2; the D call of TRBD1 rests on TCRdb alone, since no DNA is present to check it. Germline CDR1 is SQVTM and CDR2 is ANQGSEA. The CDR3 contains 14 residues.

The V and J genes are TRBV29-1 and TRBJ2-3; TCRdb calls TRBD2, which cannot be checked without DNA. The CDR3 sequence is 14 residues long. From germline, CDR1 is SQVTM and CDR2 ANQGSEA. The CDR3 is CSFLGSGSADTQYF.

The chain links TRBV28 to TRBJ2-7. The CDR3 loop spans 14 amino acids. Per the germline V gene, CDR1 is MDHEN and CDR2 is SYDVKM. The CDR3 is CASSLVGFAYEQYF.

The chain joins TRBV15 to TRBJ1-6. CDR3 length equals 15 residues. Germline loops: CDR1 LNHNV, CDR2 YYDKDF (reference sequence). The CDR3 spells CATSPTLHLNSPLHF.

The gene calls are TRBV9 and TRBJ2-1. This CDR3 spans 15 amino acids. Germline V gene data show CDR1 as SGDLS and CDR2 as YYNGEE. The CDR3 region is CASSVVVGGYNEQFF.

V usage is TRBV6-6 and J usage is TRBJ1-1; TCRdb gives TRBD1 as the D gene, but with no DNA this cannot be confirmed. The CDR3 is 13 residues long. Germline loops: CDR1 MNHNY, CDR2 SVGAGI (reference sequence). CDR3 residues: CASSPQGYTEAFF.

V usage is TRBV7-2 and J usage is TRBJ2-3. From germline, CDR1 is SGHTA and CDR2 FQGNSA. The CDR3 length is 16 residues. CDR3: CASSSRSTHYPDTQYF.

The genes are TRBV18 and TRBJ2-7; TCRdb returns TRBD1, unconfirmable since there is no DNA. Germline CDR1 reads KGHSH; CDR2 reads LQKENI. There are 13 residues in the CDR3. The CDR3 sequence: CASSPTGSHEQYF.

The genes are TRBV28 and TRBJ1-1; the D gene TCRdb calls, TRBD1, cannot be checked with no DNA. Germline CDR1 is MDHEN and CDR2 is SYDVKM. CDR3 length: 14 amino acids. This CDR3 is CASTSVRGRTEAFF.

This CDR3 reads CASSHTYRTLGHYGYTF. The gene calls are TRBV28 and TRBJ1-2. This CDR3 is 17 amino acids long. Looked up from germline, CDR1 is MDHEN and CDR2 is SYDVKM.

The chain links TRBV20-1 to TRBJ2-1; no DNA is available, so the TRBD1 call from TCRdb remains unchecked. The CDR3 covers 14 residues. Germline values: CDR1 DFQATT, CDR2 SNEGSKA (reference sequence). CDR3 loop: CSAKRTGGYNEQFF.

The genes are TRBV24-1 and TRBJ2-5. The CDR3 is made up of 12 amino acids. Germline V CDR1 and CDR2: KGHDR, SFDVKD. The CDR3 is CATSDTQETQYF.

The chain carries TRBV4-1 and TRBJ1-6; TCRdb proposes TRBD1, but this gene call is untestable without DNA. The length of the CDR3 is 15 residues. CDR1 MGHRA and CDR2 YSYEKL come from the germline V gene. The CDR3 reads CASRSGQGIDSPLHF.

The chain employs TRBV7-2 and TRBJ2-7; without DNA, the TCRdb call of TRBD2 cannot be checked. Germline CDR1 is SGHTA and CDR2 is FQGNSA. CDR3 size: 16 residues. The CDR3 sequence: CASSLEAVTLAYEQYF.

The CDR3 protein is CASRGDSNEQFF. The chain carries TRBV9 and TRBJ2-1; TCRdb's assignment of TRBD1 cannot be checked, as there is no DNA. Germline loops: CDR1 SGDLS, CDR2 YYNGEE. The CDR3 runs to 12 residues.

V is TRBV7-8 and J is TRBJ2-7. CDR3 length: 14 amino acids. Germline V gene sequence: CDR1 SGHVS, CDR2 FQNEAQ. CDR3: CASSLAGVTYEQYF. Full variable domain (missing parts from reference TRBV7-8 and TRBJ2-7): GAGVSQSPRYKVAKRGQDVALRCDPISGHVSLFWYQQALGQGPEFLTYFQNEAQLDKSGLPSDRFFAERPEGSVSTLKIQRTQQEDSAVYLCASSLAGVTYEQYFGPGTRLTVT.